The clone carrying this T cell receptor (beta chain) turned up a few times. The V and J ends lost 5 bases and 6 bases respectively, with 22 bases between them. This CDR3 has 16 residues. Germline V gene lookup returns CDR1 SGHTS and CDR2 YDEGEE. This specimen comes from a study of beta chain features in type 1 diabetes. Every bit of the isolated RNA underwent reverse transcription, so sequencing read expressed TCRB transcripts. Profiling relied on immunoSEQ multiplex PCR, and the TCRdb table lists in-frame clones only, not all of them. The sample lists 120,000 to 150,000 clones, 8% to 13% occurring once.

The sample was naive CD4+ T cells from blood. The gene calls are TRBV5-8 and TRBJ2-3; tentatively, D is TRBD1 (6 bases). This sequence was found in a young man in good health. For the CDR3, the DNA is TGTGCCAGCAGATGGGTTTCGCTCAGGGGTTTGGATACGCAGTATTTT. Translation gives CASRWVSLRGLDTQYF.